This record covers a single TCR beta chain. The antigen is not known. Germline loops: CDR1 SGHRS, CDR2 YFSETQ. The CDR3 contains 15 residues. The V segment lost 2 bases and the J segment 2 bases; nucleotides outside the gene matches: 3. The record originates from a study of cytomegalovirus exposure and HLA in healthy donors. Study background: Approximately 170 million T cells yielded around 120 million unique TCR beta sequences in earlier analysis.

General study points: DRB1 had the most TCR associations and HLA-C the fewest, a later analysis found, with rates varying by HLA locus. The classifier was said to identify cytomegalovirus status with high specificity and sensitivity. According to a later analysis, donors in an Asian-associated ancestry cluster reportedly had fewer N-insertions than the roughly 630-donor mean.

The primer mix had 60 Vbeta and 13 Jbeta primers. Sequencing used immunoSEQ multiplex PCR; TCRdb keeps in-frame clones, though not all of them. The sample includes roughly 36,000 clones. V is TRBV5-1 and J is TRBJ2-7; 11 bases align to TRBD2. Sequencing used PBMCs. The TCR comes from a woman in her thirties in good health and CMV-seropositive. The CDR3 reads CASSFGTSGTYEQYF. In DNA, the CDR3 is TGCGCCAGCAGCTTCGGGACTAGCGGAACCTACGAGCAGTACTTC.